The source of this TCR beta chain is a study of tumor-infiltrating lymphocytes in primary liver carcinoma. This CDR3 comprises 8 residues. Per germline, CDR1 SEHNR and CDR2 FQNEAQ (reference sequence). From roughly 0.55 ug of total RNA, TCR beta-specific cDNA was reverse-transcribed using a constant-region primer. It was through three nested multiplex PCR rounds of slightly modified ARM-PCR that TCR beta libraries arose. For approximately 10 cycles apiece, the opening two PCR rounds ran with TRBV1-TRBV30 forward primers and a C-beta reverse primer. TCRdb re-called the multiplex PCR reads with MiXCR, one entry per CDR3 protein. Of approximately 300,000 distinct CDR3 sequences listed, roughly 60% are singletons. Researchers drew blood RNA from unsorted whole blood and extracted germline DNA as well. Patients in the cohort were treatment-naive and living with chronic HBV infection. On this clonotype itself: One junction end disagrees with the germline gene, perhaps due to a read error.

The TCR originated in a man in his forties with primary liver carcinoma and hepatitis B virus infection. This chain joins TRBV7-9 and TRBJ2-1; D not certain. Sequences were obtained from peripheral blood. CDR3 coding DNA: TGTGTCAGCAGCCCGGAGTTCTTC. The encoded protein is CVSSPEFF.